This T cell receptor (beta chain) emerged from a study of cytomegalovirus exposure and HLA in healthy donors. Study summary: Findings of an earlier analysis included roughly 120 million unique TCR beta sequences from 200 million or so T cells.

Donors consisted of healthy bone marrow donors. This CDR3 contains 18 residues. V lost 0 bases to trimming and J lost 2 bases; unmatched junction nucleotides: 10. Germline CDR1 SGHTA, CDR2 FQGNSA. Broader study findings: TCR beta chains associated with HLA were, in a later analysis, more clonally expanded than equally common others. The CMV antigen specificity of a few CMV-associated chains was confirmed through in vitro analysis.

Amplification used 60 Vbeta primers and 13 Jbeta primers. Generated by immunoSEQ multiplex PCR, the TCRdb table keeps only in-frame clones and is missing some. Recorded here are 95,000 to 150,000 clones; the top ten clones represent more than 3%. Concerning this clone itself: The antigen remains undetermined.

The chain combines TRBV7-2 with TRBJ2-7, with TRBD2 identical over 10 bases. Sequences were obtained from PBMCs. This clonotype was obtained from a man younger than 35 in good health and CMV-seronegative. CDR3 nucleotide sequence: TGTGCCAGCAGCTTAGCGCTTCGGACTAGCGGAGGGACCTACGAGCAGTACTTC. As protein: CASSLALRTSGGTYEQYF.